Included here is one T cell receptor beta chain sequence, with context. The antigen remains unidentified. The data stem from a study of OX40 agonist ivuxolimab in advanced cancers. Study-wide background: Cohort: about 80% men, mean age about 60, aged roughly 23 to 79.

The protocol was immunoSEQ multiplex PCR, while the TCRdb copy is restricted to in-frame clones and leaves out a portion. This sample yields some 71,000 clones, of which roughly 84% are seen a single time; 7.9% belongs to the top ten. General study results and limits: Fewer expanded clones were found on average in CD4+ than in CD8+ T cells. At doses 0.1 to 3.0 mg/kg, CD4+ and CD8+ clones expanded.

The germline V and J ends were trimmed by 8 bases and 11 bases, with 18 bases remaining between them. This CDR3 is built from 12 residues. The germline V gene encodes CDR1 SGHDN and CDR2 FVKESK. The sampling schedule covered blood at baseline, cycle 4 day 1, and cycle 7 day 1. This specimen was CD4+ or CD8+ T cells sorted from blood, taken in a trial of the OX40 agonist ivuxolimab. The rearrangement uses TRBV14 and TRBJ2-5; D unresolved. The sequence came from an adult with an advanced solid tumor such as melanoma, head and neck, liver or kidney cancer. CDR3 nucleotides: TGTGCCAGCGGGGTTGGTTTAAGTGAGCAGTACTTC. This translates into CASGVGLSEQYF. Full variable domain (missing parts from reference TRBV14 and TRBJ2-5): EAGVTQFPSHSVIEKGQTVTLRCDPISGHDNLYWYRRVMGKEIKFLLHFVKESKQDESGMPNNRFLAERTGGTYSTLKVQPAELEDSGVYFCASGVGLSEQYFGPGTRLLVL.